This T cell receptor (beta chain) is drawn from a study of T cell responses to AZD1222 COVID-19 vaccine. The CDR3 covers 14 residues. Germline CDR1 is SGHTA and CDR2 is FQGNSA. With 5 bases clipped from V and 8 bases from J, the junction kept 11 bases outside the gene matches. Here immunoSEQ multiplex PCR was the method, and the copy in TCRdb shows in-frame clones only, minus some. The sample lists tens of thousands of clones, 92% occurring once. The sequence was obtained from an adult who received the AZD1222 COVID-19 vaccine. The genes are TRBV7-2 and TRBJ1-2, with TRBD1 matching over 7 bases. Sample: peripheral blood, taken 28 days after the second AZD1222 dose. The DNA for the CDR3 is TGTGCCAGCAGCCCTGACAGGGCGTTGGAAGGCTACACCTTC. Encoded protein: CASSPDRALEGYTF.